Each of the 24 T cell receptor beta chains below was sequenced from the same sample in a study of T cells in tuberculosis. Profiling relied on immunoSEQ multiplex PCR, and the TCRdb table lists in-frame clones only, not all of them. The sample carries 30,000 or so clones, about 95% recorded once. Sequencing was done on a sample of PBMCs. The origin of the receptors is a donor between 10 and 35 years old with latent tuberculosis or without tuberculosis infection.

The chain carries TRBV5-1 and TRBJ2-2; 9 bases map to TRBD1. CDR1 SGHRS and CDR2 YFSETQ come from the germline V gene. The ends lost 4 bases at V and 5 bases at J; junction bases unmatched: 6. The CDR3 length is 15 residues. The CDR3, as DNA: TGCGCCAGCAGCGCGGGACAGGGACGAACCGGGGAGCTGTTTTTT. Translated, it gives CASSAGQGRTGELFF.

This chain uses TRBV6-5 with TRBJ1-1; D gene ambiguous. Germline CDR1 MNHEY, CDR2 SVGAGI. The V gene lost 6 bases and the J gene lost 5 bases, with 19 bases spanning the gap. This CDR3 is 15 amino acids long. The CDR3 here is CASSRIPEGGTEAFF. The CDR3 coding sequence is TGTGCCAGCAGCCGGATTCCGGAGGGTGGAACTGAAGCTTTCTTT.

This rearrangement joins TRBV5-4 to TRBJ1-5, with 8 nucleotides matching TRBD1. The V gene end was trimmed by 5 bases and the J gene end by 5 bases; junction bases not matched to a gene: 6. The germline V gene has CDR1 SGHNT and CDR2 YYREEE (reference sequence). This CDR3 spans 14 amino acids. CDR3 amino acids: CASSLDRGDQPQHF. The CDR3 coding sequence is TGTGCCAGCAGTTTAGACAGGGGAGATCAGCCCCAGCATTTT.

This clone was recorded once. This sequence joins TRBV11-2 and TRBJ2-7, with D hard to call. Germline CDR1 SGHAT, CDR2 FQNNGV. Trimming cost V 7 bases and J 4 bases, with 14 bases left between them. The CDR3 has 13 residues. Here the CDR3 reads CASTLTVTYEQYF. CDR3 bases: TGTGCCAGCACCCTTACAGTAACATACGAGCAGTACTTC.

The rearrangement links TRBV4-1 to TRBJ2-5; D is possibly TRBD2 (6 bases). This CDR3 is 14 amino acids long. Trimming pared 4 bases from V and 1 base from J, leaving 10 bases between. Germline CDR1 is MGHRA and CDR2 is YSYEKL. CDR3 bases: TGCGCCAGCAGCCCCCCCGGGAGCCAAGAGACCCAGTACTTC. Its translation is CASSPPGSQETQYF.

The rearrangement uses TRBV27 and TRBJ1-5, with D tentatively TRBD1 (5 bases). Germline loops: CDR1 MNHEY, CDR2 SMNVEV (reference sequence). CDR3 length equals 13 residues. Trimming took off 4 bases at V and 2 bases at J, with 6 bases between the two ends. CDR3 amino acids: CASSWGGNQPQHF. CDR3 coding DNA: TGTGCCAGCAGTTGGGGGGGCAATCAGCCCCAGCATTTT.

Notes on this clone: This sample also contains other DNA sequences that code for the same CDR3. This sequence joins TRBV9 and TRBJ2-7, with 8 bases fitting TRBD1. This CDR3 has 15 amino acids. The V segment lost 0 bases and the J segment 0 bases; nucleotides outside the gene matches: 2. The V gene's germline CDR1 is SGDLS and CDR2 YYNGEE. The CDR3 DNA sequence: TGTGCCAGCAGCGTAGGAACAGGGGGCTCCTACGAGCAGTACTTC. This gives the protein CASSVGTGGSYEQYF.

This chain connects TRBV7-2 to TRBJ2-5; TRBD2 matches at 14 bases. Germline lookup yields CDR1 SGHTA and CDR2 FQGNSA. The CDR3 length is 18 residues. Losses at the gene ends were 5 bases for V and 5 bases for J; bases not matched to a gene: 13. CDR3 sequence: CASSTRLTSGGAWETQYF. CDR3 DNA sequence: TGTGCCAGCAGCACCCGATTGACTAGCGGGGGGGCCTGGGAGACCCAGTACTTC. Full variable domain (outside the CDR3, taken from reference TRBV7-2 and TRBJ2-5): GAGVSQSPSNKVTEKGKDVELRCDPISGHTALYWYRQSLGQGLEFLIYFQGNSAPDKSGLPSDRFSAERTGGSVSTLTIQRTQQEDSAVYLCASSTRLTSGGAWETQYFGPGTRLLVL.

The chain uses TRBV5-8 and TRBJ1-2, with D possibly being TRBD1 (5 bases). In germline, CDR1 is SGHTS, CDR2 YDEGEE. The germline V and J ends were trimmed by 4 bases and 4 bases, with 17 bases remaining between them. The CDR3 spans 15 residues. The CDR3 spells CASSTETVPSYGYTF. CDR3 sequence (DNA): TGTGCCAGCAGCACGGAGACAGTCCCCTCCTATGGCTACACCTTC.

The V and J genes are TRBV19 and TRBJ2-3, with TRBD2 matching over 9 bases. CDR1 LNHDA and CDR2 SQIVND come from the germline V gene (reference sequence). The CDR3 covers 16 residues. The V segment lost 10 bases and the J segment 5 bases; nucleotides outside the gene matches: 16. Here the CDR3 reads CATTKAGGSRGDTQYF. The CDR3 DNA reads as TGTGCCACCACAAAGGCGGGGGGGTCCCGGGGAGATACGCAGTATTTT.

V usage is TRBV19 and J usage is TRBJ1-2, with a possible D match to TRBD1 (6 bases). Germline V lookup: CDR1 LNHDA, CDR2 SQIVND (reference sequence). V was pared by 7 bases and J by 2 bases, with 8 bases between. The CDR3 is made up of 12 amino acids. This chain's CDR3 is CASIGQNYGYTF. For the CDR3, the DNA is TGTGCCAGTATCGGACAGAACTATGGCTACACCTTC.

The gene calls are TRBV7-9 and TRBJ1-1, with 8 bases fitting TRBD1. V shed 1 base and J 6 bases; nucleotides not matched to a gene: 4. The CDR3 sequence is 14 residues long. Germline V CDR1 and CDR2: SEHNR, FQNEAQ (reference sequence). The CDR3 loop is CASSLGGTGAEAFF. In DNA, the CDR3 is TGTGCCAGCAGCTTAGGAGGGACAGGCGCTGAAGCTTTCTTT.

This CDR3 is CASRPSGGFFEQFF. The CDR3 DNA reads TGTGCCAGCAGGCCCAGCGGGGGGTTCTTTGAGCAGTTCTTC. The V call is TRBV6-5, the J call TRBJ2-1, with 9 bases identical to TRBD2. The V and J ends lost 6 bases and 9 bases, in that order; junction bases with no gene match: 9. The CDR3 covers 14 residues. Germline CDR1 is MNHEY and CDR2 is SVGAGI.

The chain uses TRBV7-9 and TRBJ2-7; possibly TRBD1 for D (6 bases). Germline CDR1 and CDR2: SEHNR and FQNEAQ (reference sequence). Trimming took off 3 bases at V and 9 bases at J, with 30 bases between the two ends. This CDR3 is 18 amino acids long. In DNA form, the CDR3 reads TGTGCCAGCAGCTTGTCACAGGGCAGGCCCTGGTTGGTGTGGAGGCAGTACTTC. It is translated as CASSLSQGRPWLVWRQYF. The full variable domain, completed using reference TRBV7-9 and TRBJ2-7, is DTGVSQNPRHKITKRGQNVTFRCDPISEHNRLYWYRQTLGQGPEFLTYFQNEAQLEKSRLLSDRFSAERPKGSFSTLEIQRTEQGDSAMYLCASSLSQGRPWLVWRQYFGPGTRLTVT.

The V gene is TRBV27, the J gene TRBJ1-1; TRBD1 agrees at 8 bases. The V gene end was trimmed by 5 bases and the J gene end by 1 base; junction bases not matched to a gene: 3. CDR1 MNHEY and CDR2 SMNVEV come from the germline V gene (reference sequence). The CDR3 totals 14 residues. The CDR3 coding sequence is TGTGCCAGCAGTCCAGGGACAGGGAACACTGAAGCTTTCTTT. It is translated as CASSPGTGNTEAFF.

The V gene is TRBV7-9, the J gene TRBJ2-2, with 16 positions matching TRBD2. Per the germline V gene, CDR1 is SEHNR and CDR2 is FQNEAQ (reference sequence). J gave up 6 bases and V 4 bases, and 2 bases lay outside the gene matches. The CDR3 consists of 16 residues. The CDR3 here is CASSSGLAGGPGELFF. Here the CDR3 DNA reads TGTGCCAGCAGCTCGGGACTAGCGGGAGGGCCCGGGGAGCTGTTTTTT.

The chain is built from TRBV7-2 and TRBJ2-7, with 8 nucleotides matching TRBD1. Germline V gives CDR1 SGHTA, CDR2 FQGNSA. The CDR3 contains 17 residues. The J segment lost 5 bases and the V segment lost 4 bases, leaving 16 bases of the junction unmatched. The CDR3 coding sequence is TGTGCCAGCAGCTCCCAATCGACCGGGACAGGCGGCGACGAGCAGTACTTC. Translated, it gives CASSSQSTGTGGDEQYF.

This clone appeared once. V and J are TRBV6-6 and TRBJ2-5; D gene ambiguous. Germline values: CDR1 MNHNY, CDR2 SVGAGI (reference sequence). The CDR3 runs 14 residues. The V and J ends lost 6 bases and 4 bases respectively, with 15 bases between them. CDR3 nucleotide sequence: TGTGCCAGCAGCCTCGGAGATTTTATAGAGACCCAGTACTTC. Translation: CASSLGDFIETQYF.

The rearrangement joins TRBV7-2 to TRBJ2-5; weak D call: TRBD1 (6 bases). This CDR3 comprises 14 residues. The germline V and J ends were trimmed by 4 bases and 4 bases, with 13 bases remaining between them. Germline lookup yields CDR1 SGHTA and CDR2 FQGNSA. For the CDR3, the DNA is TGTGCCAGCAGCTCGACAGGATTTCGAGAGACCCAGTACTTC. Its protein product is CASSSTGFRETQYF. Looking up the rest from reference TRBV7-2 and TRBJ2-5 gives the full variable domain: GAGVSQSPSNKVTEKGKDVELRCDPISGHTALYWYRQSLGQGLEFLIYFQGNSAPDKSGLPSDRFSAERTGGSVSTLTIQRTQQEDSAVYLCASSSTGFRETQYFGPGTRLLVL.

J is TRBJ2-1 and V is TRBV6-6; TRBD2 aligns across 7 bases. The CDR3 has 14 amino acids. The V segment lost 5 bases and the J segment 5 bases; nucleotides outside the gene matches: 6. Looked up from germline, CDR1 is MNHNY and CDR2 is SVGAGI (reference sequence). This chain's CDR3 is CASSRLAEDNEQFF. The CDR3 DNA sequence: TGTGCCAGCAGTCGGCTAGCGGAAGACAATGAGCAGTTCTTC.

The V and J genes are TRBV7-9 and TRBJ2-6, with 12 bases aligning to TRBD1. The CDR3 covers 18 residues. V gave up 4 bases and J gave up 4 bases; unmatched junction bases: 8. The germline V gene encodes CDR1 SEHNR and CDR2 FQNEAQ (reference sequence). In nucleotides, the CDR3 is TGTGCCAGCAGCTCCGGGACAGGGGGCATGGTAGGGGCCAACGTCCTGACTTTC. This codes for CASSSGTGGMVGANVLTF. The full variable domain, rest sourced from reference TRBV7-9 and TRBJ2-6, is DTGVSQNPRHKITKRGQNVTFRCDPISEHNRLYWYRQTLGQGPEFLTYFQNEAQLEKSRLLSDRFSAERPKGSFSTLEIQRTEQGDSAMYLCASSSGTGGMVGANVLTFGAGSRLTVL.

The chain employs TRBV5-6 and TRBJ2-7, with 8 nucleotides matching TRBD1. In germline, CDR1 is SGHDT, CDR2 YYEEEE. CDR3 length: 13 amino acids. V shed 6 bases, J shed 5 bases, and the junction held 7 bases outside the gene matches. The CDR3 DNA reads TGTGCCAGCACCCATTCAGGGGGCCACGAGCAGTACTTC. Translation: CASTHSGGHEQYF. Complete variable domain (other parts from reference TRBV5-6 and TRBJ2-7): DAGVTQSPTHLIKTRGQQVTLRCSPKSGHDTVSWYQQALGQGPQFIFQYYEEEERQRGNFPDRFSGHQFPNYSSELNVNALLLGDSALYLCASTHSGGHEQYFGPGTRLTVT.

This rearrangement joins TRBV25-1 to TRBJ2-2, with 7 bases fitting TRBD1. The CDR3 has 14 amino acids. CDR1 and CDR2 (germline): MGHDK, SYGVNS. V shed 3 bases, J shed 4 bases, and the junction held 2 bases outside the gene matches. The CDR3 DNA is TGTGCCAGCAGTGAGACAGGGATCACCGGGGAGCTGTTTTTT. It codes for CASSETGITGELFF. The full variable domain, its missing parts supplied by reference TRBV25-1 and TRBJ2-2, is EADIYQTPRYLVIGTGKKITLECSQTMGHDKMYWYQQDPGMELHLIHYSYGVNSTEKGDLSSESTVSRIRTEHFPLTLESARPSHTSQYLCASSETGITGELFFGEGSRLTVL.

V usage is TRBV6-1 and J usage is TRBJ1-1; D not resolved. The CDR3 covers 14 residues. CDR1 is MNHNS and CDR2 is SASEGT in the germline V gene. The ends were cut back, 2 bases at V and 0 bases at J, with 7 bases in the middle. As DNA, the CDR3 is TGTGCCAGCAGTGAACCCCCCATGAACACTGAAGCTTTCTTT. This sequence encodes CASSEPPMNTEAFF.